This entry lists 28 T cell receptor beta chains sequenced from one sample in a study of cytomegalovirus exposure and HLA in healthy donors. PCR amplification relied on 60 Vbeta primers (plus 13 Jbeta primers). Libraries were prepared by immunoSEQ multiplex PCR; TCRdb keeps only in-frame clonotypes and omits some of them. The repertoire holds 140,000 to 150,000 clones, with just under 70% as singletons. What was sequenced was PBMCs. These receptors originate from a man in his fifties or sixties in good health and CMV-seronegative.

This chain connects TRBV19 to TRBJ2-3, with 13 bases aligning to TRBD2. The germline V gene has CDR1 LNHDA and CDR2 SQIVND (reference sequence). The V segment lost 10 bases and the J segment 2 bases; nucleotides outside the gene matches: 9. The CDR3 is made up of 16 amino acids. The CDR3 sequence: CATQRTSGSDTDTQYF. The CDR3 DNA sequence: TGTGCCACCCAACGGACTAGCGGGAGTGACACAGATACGCAGTATTTT.

The V call is TRBV18, the J call TRBJ1-1, with D maybe TRBD1 (6 bases). CDR3 length equals 14 residues. Trimming stripped 4 bases from V and 1 base from J, with 10 bases between. Germline V gene data show CDR1 as KGHSH and CDR2 as LQKENI. CDR3 nucleotide sequence: TGTGCCAGCTCACGGGGACAAAAGAACACTGAAGCTTTCTTT. Translated, it gives CASSRGQKNTEAFF.

V is TRBV5-4 and J is TRBJ2-1; the match to TRBD2 covers 7 bases. The junction had 0 bases not matched to a gene; V was cut back by 1 base and J by 8 bases. The CDR3 runs to 12 residues. From germline, CDR1 is SGHNT and CDR2 YYREEE (reference sequence). CDR3 region: CASSLSGDEQFF. CDR3 nucleotides: TGTGCCAGCAGCTTGAGCGGGGATGAGCAGTTCTTC.

This CDR3 is CASTLGAGGEQYF. CDR3 coding DNA: TGTGCCAGCACCCTCGGGGCAGGGGGCGAGCAGTACTTC. The V gene is TRBV6-9, the J gene TRBJ2-7; 7 bases fit TRBD1. J gave up 6 bases and V 7 bases, and 9 bases lay outside the gene matches. Germline V gives CDR1 MNHGY, CDR2 SVAAGI. This CDR3 contains 13 residues.

The chain is built from TRBV5-1 and TRBJ2-2, with 8 positions matching TRBD1. In germline, CDR1 is SGHRS, CDR2 YFSETQ. This CDR3 has 15 amino acids. The J segment lost 6 bases and the V segment lost 3 bases, leaving 7 bases of the junction unmatched. For the CDR3, the DNA is TGCGCCAGCAGCTCCCGGACAGGGTCTGCCGGGGAGCTGTTTTTT. Translation: CASSSRTGSAGELFF.

The rearrangement joins TRBV5-1 to TRBJ2-7; 8 bases fit TRBD1. Germline trimming cut 0 bases from V and 2 bases from J; bases unmatched to any gene: 1. This CDR3 region has 14 residues. Germline values: CDR1 SGHRS, CDR2 YFSETQ. The CDR3 region is CASSLGDRTYEQYF. DNA for the CDR3: TGCGCCAGCAGCTTGGGGGACAGGACCTACGAGCAGTACTTC. Together with reference TRBV5-1 and TRBJ2-7, the CDR3 gives the full variable domain: KAGVTQTPRYLIKTRGQQVTLSCSPISGHRSVSWYQQTPGQGLQFLFEYFSETQRNKGNFPGRFSGRQFSNSRSEMNVSTLELGDSALYLCASSLGDRTYEQYFGPGTRLTVT.

The chain links TRBV10-1 to TRBJ2-5, with 12 bases matching TRBD2. The CDR3 is 17 amino acids. Germline CDR1 is WNHNN and CDR2 is SYGVQD (reference sequence). Trimming took 5 bases from V and 0 from J; bases not matched to a gene: 7. The CDR3 reads CASSSPSGRADQETQYF. In DNA, the CDR3 is TGCGCCAGCAGTTCGCCTAGCGGGAGGGCCGACCAAGAGACCCAGTACTTC.

Remarks on this clone: This sample also contains other DNA sequences that code for the same CDR3. This sequence joins TRBV5-1 and TRBJ2-7; 12 bases map to TRBD1. The V gene's germline CDR1 is SGHRS and CDR2 YFSETQ. The CDR3 is 15 residues long. V dropped 4 bases and J dropped 4; count of bases not matched to a gene: 6. The CDR3 sequence: CASSQPGQGAYEQYF. CDR3 nucleotide sequence: TGCGCCAGCAGCCAACCGGGACAGGGGGCTTACGAGCAGTACTTC.

Only a few counts were recorded for this clone. This chain links TRBV6-1 with TRBJ2-2; 7 positions agree with TRBD1. Looked up from germline, CDR1 is MNHNS and CDR2 is SASEGT. V lost 11 bases to trimming and J lost 7 bases; unmatched junction nucleotides: 7. The CDR3 runs to 12 residues. CDR3: CALTGTIGELFF. The CDR3 DNA reads as TGTGCCCTGACAGGGACGATCGGGGAGCTGTTTTTT.

The chain links TRBV19 to TRBJ2-7; D may be TRBD2 (6 bases). In germline, CDR1 is LNHDA, CDR2 SQIVND (reference sequence). The CDR3 spans 13 residues. The V and J ends lost 5 bases and 2 bases respectively, with 10 bases between them. CDR3 loop: CASSYAGTYEQYF. In DNA, the CDR3 is TGTGCCAGTAGTTATGCGGGGACCTACGAGCAGTACTTC.

The chain recombines TRBV7-9 with TRBJ2-1, with a tentative D call TRBD2 (5 bases). Germline values: CDR1 SEHNR, CDR2 FQNEAQ (reference sequence). This CDR3 has 15 amino acids. V gave up 2 bases and J gave up 0 bases, with 8 bases separating them. The CDR3 region is CASSLTGDSYNEQFF. CDR3 DNA sequence: TGTGCCAGCAGCTTAACCGGGGACTCCTACAATGAGCAGTTCTTC.

The chain links TRBV5-1 to TRBJ2-3, with D tentatively TRBD1 (7 bases). Trimming took 7 bases from V and 1 from J, leaving 19 bases between them. Germline V gives CDR1 SGHRS, CDR2 YFSETQ. The CDR3 contains 16 residues. The CDR3 spells CASDLEVRGGTDTQYF. The CDR3 bases are TGCGCCAGCGATTTGGAGGTCAGGGGGGGCACAGATACGCAGTATTTT.

The table lists this clone with a few counts. The same CDR3 arises from other DNA sequences in this sample as well. The rearrangement uses TRBV7-9 and TRBJ2-5; the match to TRBD2 covers 9 bases. Germline V lookup: CDR1 SEHNR, CDR2 FQNEAQ (reference sequence). The CDR3 covers 15 residues. The ends lost 5 bases at V and 2 bases at J; junction bases unmatched: 6. The CDR3 here is CASSPLAGGQETQYF. Here the CDR3 DNA reads TGTGCCAGCAGCCCTTTGGCGGGAGGGCAAGAGACCCAGTACTTC.

The rearrangement joins TRBV7-9 to TRBJ2-5; 10 nucleotides line up with TRBD2. The DNA end is a closer match to TRBJ2-7, so the J assignment may be wrong. The germline CDR1 and CDR2 sequences are SEHNR and FQNEAQ (reference sequence). The CDR3 length is 16 residues. DNA of the CDR3: TGTGCCAGCAGCCAAAGAACTAGCGGGAAAATCTACGAGCAGTACTTC. It yields the protein CASSQRTSGKIYEQYF.

V usage is TRBV6-5 and J usage is TRBJ2-3, with D hard to call. Trimming cost V 4 bases and J 5 bases, with 10 bases left between them. The CDR3 loop spans 13 amino acids. Germline V lookup: CDR1 MNHEY, CDR2 SVGAGI. The CDR3 DNA reads as TGTGCCAGCAGTTCCCGCGAGGTAGATACGCAGTATTTT. Translating it yields CASSSREVDTQYF.

This clone was seen once. This rearrangement joins TRBV5-1 to TRBJ2-1; 11 nucleotides align to TRBD2. Germline-derived CDR1 and CDR2 are SGHRS and YFSETQ. Losses at the gene ends were 0 bases for V and 6 bases for J; bases not matched to a gene: 8. The CDR3 is 17 amino acids. CDR3 nucleotide sequence: TGCGCCAGCAGCTTGGCGCCCGGGACTAGCGGACCCAATGAGCAGTTCTTC. Amino acids: CASSLAPGTSGPNEQFF.

The chain is built from TRBV20-1 and TRBJ1-1; D perhaps matches TRBD1 (5 bases). Germline CDR1 reads DFQATT; CDR2 reads SNEGSKA (reference sequence). Trimming took off 2 bases at V and 5 bases at J, with 6 bases between the two ends. The CDR3 is 11 amino acids. CDR3 sequence (DNA): TGCAGTGCTAGACGGACAACTGAAGCTTTCTTT. Protein sequence: CSARRTTEAFF.

This clone occurred a few times. The chain recombines TRBV10-2 with TRBJ2-1, with TRBD2 identical over 7 bases. Germline V gene sequence: CDR1 WSHSY, CDR2 SAAADI. This CDR3 comprises 13 residues. The V and J ends lost 9 bases and 6 bases, in that order; junction bases with no gene match: 8. Here the CDR3 reads CASARDYLNEQFF. Here the CDR3 DNA reads TGCGCCAGTGCTCGGGACTACCTCAATGAGCAGTTCTTC.

V usage is TRBV7-7 and J usage is TRBJ2-1; D uncertain. Deletions cut 5 bases from V and 9 bases from J, with 14 bases between. This CDR3 comprises 13 residues. In germline, CDR1 is SSHAT, CDR2 FNYEAQ (reference sequence). CDR3 nucleotides: TGTGCCAGCAGCCCCCAGGAAGTCGGTGAGCAGTTCTTC. Amino acid sequence: CASSPQEVGEQFF.

The chain combines TRBV7-3 with TRBJ2-2, with 9 nucleotides matching TRBD2. The CDR3 consists of 15 residues. With 2 bases clipped from V and 3 bases from J, the junction kept 1 base outside the gene matches. Germline V lookup: CDR1 SGHTA, CDR2 FQGTGA. In DNA form, the CDR3 reads TGTGCCAGCAGCTTAGCGGGAGGGTACACCGGGGAGCTGTTTTTT. Amino acids: CASSLAGGYTGELFF.

The J gene is TRBJ2-7, the V gene TRBV5-4, with 9 positions matching TRBD1. V was pared by 4 bases and J by 3 bases, with 8 bases of the junction left unmatched. The CDR3 has 15 residues. The germline gives CDR1 SGHNT, CDR2 YYREEE (reference sequence). The CDR3 here is CASSPQVGQGYEQYF. CDR3 nucleotide sequence: TGTGCCAGCAGCCCGCAAGTGGGACAGGGCTACGAGCAGTACTTC.

The chain couples TRBV7-3 to TRBJ1-1; D remains ambiguous. Germline values: CDR1 SGHTA, CDR2 FQGTGA. V was cut by 5 bases and J by 1 base, with 8 bases left in between. The CDR3 consists of 13 residues. CDR3 in amino acids: CASSPQPNTEAFF. For the CDR3, the DNA is TGTGCCAGCAGCCCACAGCCGAACACTGAAGCTTTCTTT. Full variable domain (missing parts from reference TRBV7-3 and TRBJ1-1): GAGVSQTPSNKVTEKGKYVELRCDPISGHTALYWYRQSLGQGPEFLIYFQGTGAADDSGLPNDRFFAVRPEGSVSTLKIQRTERGDSAVYLCASSPQPNTEAFFGQGTRLTVV.

The chain recombines TRBV18 with TRBJ1-1, with TRBD1 matching 7 bases. V dropped 7 bases and J dropped 6; count of bases not matched to a gene: 8. There are 13 residues in the CDR3. Germline-derived CDR1 and CDR2 are KGHSH and LQKENI. CDR3 region: CASCPDREAEAFF. CDR3 nucleotide sequence: TGTGCCAGCTGCCCTGACAGGGAGGCTGAAGCTTTCTTT.

This rearrangement joins TRBV25-1 to TRBJ1-4; 7 nucleotides match TRBD1. V was pared by 3 bases and J by 1 base, with 8 bases of the junction left unmatched. The germline V gene encodes CDR1 MGHDK and CDR2 SYGVNS. This CDR3 comprises 17 residues. The chain's CDR3 is CASSDQQGPLTNEKLFF. CDR3 DNA sequence: TGTGCCAGCAGTGATCAACAGGGGCCTCTAACTAATGAAAAACTGTTTTTT.

The genes are TRBV2 and TRBJ1-2; D ambiguous. The CDR3 has 13 amino acids. V was pared by 0 bases and J by 9 bases, with 11 bases between. CDR1 is SNHLY, CDR2 FYNNEI, per germline. The CDR3 nucleotides are TGTGCCAGCAGTGAAGCGCCGGGTACAAGCTACACCTTC. Protein product: CASSEAPGTSYTF. Variable domain in full (rest from reference TRBV2 and TRBJ1-2): EPEVTQTPSHQVTQMGQEVILRCVPISNHLYFYWYRQILGQKVEFLVSFYNNEISEKSEIFDDQFSVERPDGSNFTLKIRSTKLEDSAMYFCASSEAPGTSYTFGSGTRLTVV.

The V gene is TRBV7-2, the J gene TRBJ2-1; 8 nucleotides match TRBD2. CDR3 length: 16 amino acids. With 4 bases clipped from V and 0 bases from J, the junction kept 5 bases outside the gene matches. Germline V gene lookup returns CDR1 SGHTA and CDR2 FQGNSA. CDR3 residues: CASSSPGGSSYNEQFF. For the CDR3, the DNA is TGTGCCAGCAGCTCGCCGGGGGGGAGCTCCTACAATGAGCAGTTCTTC.

V usage is TRBV7-2 and J usage is TRBJ2-5; 7 nucleotides agree with TRBD2. V shed 7 bases and J 4 bases; nucleotides not matched to a gene: 12. Germline loops: CDR1 SGHTA, CDR2 FQGNSA. CDR3 size: 15 residues. The CDR3: CASNMRSGTLETQYF. The CDR3 coding sequence is TGTGCCAGCAACATGAGAAGCGGGACTTTAGAGACCCAGTACTTC.

The chain has TRBV30 and TRBJ1-6, with a possible D match to TRBD1 (5 bases). The germline V gene has CDR1 GTSNPN and CDR2 SVGIG (reference sequence). V dropped 1 base and J dropped 7 bases, with 14 bases sitting between them. The CDR3 has 15 amino acids. In DNA form, the CDR3 reads TGTGCCTGGAGTGAAGAGGCAGGGATGAATTCACCCCTCCACTTT. Amino acid sequence: CAWSEEAGMNSPLHF.